This TCR beta chain is from a study of blood T cell repertoires in COVID-19. Overall study: The United States, Italy and Spain supplied acute and convalescent COVID-19 samples.

Assay used: immunoSEQ multiplex PCR; TCRdb lists only in-frame clones, some missing. The sample carries some 320,000 clones, about 89% recorded once. Those who participated ranged in age from roughly 18 to 89 years and resided in about two dozen US areas. Assignment of participants to cohorts was predicated upon participant-reported clinical history. Among Cohort 3 donors, those recovered had two negative PCRs, clearance, or symptom resolution. The CDR3 loop spans 17 amino acids. V trimming: 4 bases; J trimming: 7 bases; junction bases outside the gene matches: 14. CDR1 is SGHRS and CDR2 is YFSETQ in the germline V gene.

The clonotype originates from a woman in her 30s who had recovered from COVID-19. Sequenced material: PBMCs or T cells enriched from blood (not recorded which). The chain is built from TRBV5-1 and TRBJ2-2; TRBD1 aligns across 9 bases. The CDR3 bases are TGCGCCAGCAGCGCCCGAGGACAGGGGACCTCTGGCGGGGAGCTGTTTTTT. This translates into CASSARGQGTSGGELFF.